One and the same sample provided the 6 T cell receptor beta chains below, sequenced in a study of shared clonotypes between healthy human individuals. Some clones are missing from TCRdb's copy, which holds only in-frame ones; the method was immunoSEQ multiplex PCR. This table holds millions of clones, roughly 95% found once. The sequenced material came from naive CD4+ T cells sorted from blood. Subset given: CD45RA+ positively selected. These receptors were taken from a man in his late teens or twenties in good health.

This sequence joins TRBV10-3 and TRBJ2-5; perhaps TRBD1 as D (5 bases). Trimming left V 3 bases short and J 4 bases short, with 21 bases between. CDR3 length equals 17 residues. Germline V lookup: CDR1 ENHRY, CDR2 SYGVKD. CDR3 bases: TGTGCCATCAGTGAATTACAGGTTAGGGTGAAGGGAGAGACCCAGTACTTC. Its translation: CAISELQVRVKGETQYF.

The chain uses TRBV2 and TRBJ2-2; D is ambiguous. Germline V gene data show CDR1 as SNHLY and CDR2 as FYNNEI. CDR3 size: 15 residues. V lost 2 bases, J lost 0 bases, and 7 bases lay in between. DNA of the CDR3: TGTGCCAGCAGTGAATGGCCCGCGAACACCGGGGAGCTGTTTTTT. It encodes CASSEWPANTGELFF.

The V and J genes are TRBV10-2 and TRBJ2-7; D is unclear. CDR3 length: 16 residues. CDR1 and CDR2 from the germline V gene are WSHSY and SAAADI. V lost 2 bases and J lost 2, with 16 bases in between. This CDR3 is CASSEPLWAPTYEQYF. The CDR3 nucleotides read TGCGCCAGCAGTGAGCCCCTCTGGGCTCCTACCTACGAGCAGTACTTC.

This chain connects TRBV10-2 to TRBJ2-2; a possible D gene is TRBD1 (5 bases). The CDR3 has 14 amino acids. V was clipped by 1 base and J by 7 bases, with 10 bases between them. Germline-derived CDR1 and CDR2 are WSHSY and SAAADI. CDR3: CASSEWGLDGELFF. CDR3 bases: TGCGCCAGCAGTGAGTGGGGCCTTGACGGGGAGCTGTTTTTT.

The chain joins TRBV19 to TRBJ2-3; D might be TRBD1 (6 bases). V lost 6 bases to trimming and J lost 2 bases, with 12 bases between them. CDR1 LNHDA and CDR2 SQIVND come from the germline V gene (reference sequence). The CDR3 spans 14 residues. CDR3 in amino acids: CASRKPGHTDTQYF. As DNA, the CDR3 is TGTGCCAGTAGAAAACCGGGACACACAGATACGCAGTATTTT.

The J gene is TRBJ2-1, the V gene TRBV5-1, with TRBD2 identical over 10 bases. Germline V gene sequence: CDR1 SGHRS, CDR2 YFSETQ. V was pared by 2 bases and J by 8 bases, with 7 bases of the junction left unmatched. The CDR3 has 15 residues. CDR3 nucleotides: TGCGCCAGCAGCTTCTTAGCGGGAGGATTATATGAGCAGTTCTTC. Translating gives CASSFLAGGLYEQFF.